This paragraph covers one T cell receptor beta chain sequence. Its antigen is unknown. There were no recent acute infections or vaccinations among the donors, who were healthy HIV-negative adults. Germline V lookup: CDR1 SNHLY, CDR2 FYNNEI. The CDR3 is 13 amino acids. The V end lost 7 bases, the J end lost 7 bases, and 13 bases lay between the germline ends. The entry originates in a study of shared clonotypes between healthy human individuals. About the research overall: Each donor's CD4 naive and CD4 memory cells filled three plates apiece, CD8 naive two, and CD8 memory one. General study points: Larger richness was generally estimated for naive than memory subsets.

The run depth of the assay was deep. Generated by immunoSEQ multiplex PCR, the TCRdb table keeps only in-frame clones and is missing some. The top ten hold 1.5% to 2% of the sample, which has hundreds of thousands of clones, around four fifths seen once. This TCR was sampled from a woman aged 30 to 39 in good health. The sequenced material came from memory CD4+ T cells sorted from blood. Subset denoted: CD45RA-negative fraction. V is TRBV2 and J is TRBJ2-2; no clear D gene. The CDR3 sequence: CASMPLTNGELFF. The CDR3 nucleotides read TGTGCCAGCATGCCTTTAACGAACGGGGAGCTGTTTTTT.